This T cell receptor beta chain was identified during a study of vaccination and CD4 T cells after COVID-19. Study-wide background: The interval from dose two to post-vaccine sampling had a median of approximately 73 days, and it ranged from 14 to 241. SARS-CoV-2, HCoV-NL63, HCoV-OC43 and HCoV-229E supplied the overlapping spike peptides used to stimulate cells. Study-wide findings and caveats: For convalescent patients, 304 of the 307 vaccine-specific clones analyzed were classified as spike mono-reactive.

Details on this clonotype: Its antigen is as yet unknown.

Germline V gene data show CDR1 as LGHNA and CDR2 as YNFKEQ. This CDR3 spans 16 amino acids. V shed 1 base, J shed 0 bases, and the junction held 5 bases outside the gene matches. Regarding treatment: approximately 9-day PBMC culture with coronavirus spike peptide pools or control peptides (ViraFEST assay). For ViraFEST, peptide pools expanded antigen-specific T cells, after which the TCRs were sequenced. An Oncomine TCR Beta short-read assay was used to sequence the DNA from cultured CD4+ T cells. TCRdb itself ran the PCR reads through MiXCR, one entry per CDR3 protein. Of tens of thousands of distinct CDR3 sequences detected, around 68% appear once; the ten largest clones hold approximately 22%.

The V call is TRBV4-2, the J call TRBJ2-5; 7 nucleotides line up with TRBD1. The sequence was obtained from a human donor who received a COVID-19 vaccine. This sample comprised CD4+ T cells from blood, cultured in vitro, obtained before SARS-CoV-2 vaccination. CDR3 in DNA: TGTGCCAGCAGCCAAGCCCCGACAGGGTACCAAGAGACCCAGTACTTC. Amino acids: CASSQAPTGYQETQYF.